Listed here are 21 T cell receptor beta chains from one sample, sequenced in a study of Ad26.COV2.S vaccination and SARS-CoV-2 variants. Only in-frame clones appear in the TCRdb table, and some are missing; sequencing was by immunoSEQ multiplex PCR. The top ten clones hold 1.5% to 2% of a sample with 360,000 or so clones, around nine tenths of them seen once. The treatment here: about 20 received Ad26.COV2.S at low or high dose, single or two shots; 5 received placebo; per-sample allocation not given. Sampling took place 63 days after the first vaccine or placebo injection. Sequencing used peripheral blood, obtained in a trial of Ad26.COV2.S vaccine versus placebo. These receptors were obtained from a person between 18 and 60 years old who received the Ad26.COV2.S COVID-19 vaccine or a placebo.

This clone has a single count. The chain couples TRBV30 to TRBJ2-2; D ambiguous. Between the trimmed V and J ends, which lost 3 bases and 5 bases, there was a span of 13 bases. Germline V CDR1 and CDR2: GTSNPN, SVGIG (reference sequence). The CDR3 runs to 14 residues. The CDR3 DNA reads as TGTGCCTGGAGCGGCGCACGGTGGACCGGGGAGCTGTTTTTT. This sequence encodes CAWSGARWTGELFF.

The chain uses TRBV21-1 and TRBJ1-5; the table calls TRBD1, which could not be checked here. TRBV21-1 counts as a pseudogene. The CDR3 loop spans 15 amino acids. DNA for the CDR3: TGTGCCAGCAGCCCTTCCAGGGGGCTTTGTCAGCCCCAGCATTTT. It encodes CASSPSRGLCQPQHF.

The chain links TRBV5-1 to TRBJ2-4; the match to TRBD2 covers 13 bases. CDR1 SGHRS and CDR2 YFSETQ come from the germline V gene. The CDR3 spans 16 residues. J gave up 6 bases and V 4 bases, and 7 bases lay outside the gene matches. This CDR3 reads CASSHGLAGEGNIQYF. The CDR3 nucleotides read TGCGCCAGCAGCCATGGACTAGCGGGAGAGGGAAACATTCAGTACTTC.

This rearrangement joins TRBV25-1 to TRBJ2-7; D gene ambiguous. CDR3 length: 13 residues. Germline CDR1 reads MGHDK; CDR2 reads SYGVNS. The CDR3 nucleotides read TGTGTCGACACTCCACAGAGCTCCTACGAGCAGTACTTC. Its protein is CVDTPQSSYEQYF.

This clone turned up a few times. The chain uses TRBV27 and TRBJ1-6, with D possibly TRBD1 on 6 matching bases. CDR1 and CDR2 (germline): MNHEY, SMNVEV (reference sequence). The V gene lost 2 bases and the J gene lost 4 bases, with 12 bases spanning the gap. CDR3 size: 16 residues. The CDR3 nucleotides are TGTGCCAGCAGTTTAAGGGGGTATGGATATAATTCACCCCTCCACTTT. Its protein product is CASSLRGYGYNSPLHF.

The chain recombines TRBV14 with TRBJ1-4; no clear D. V was trimmed by 4 bases and J by 8 bases, leaving 8 bases between them. The CDR3 length is 12 residues. Germline loops: CDR1 SGHDN, CDR2 FVKESK. In nucleotides, the CDR3 is TGTGCCAGCAGCCCCCTAGGGGAAAAACTGTTTTTT. Translation gives CASSPLGEKLFF.

V usage is TRBV5-1 and J usage is TRBJ2-2; D unresolved. Trimming pared 4 bases from V and 0 bases from J, leaving 10 bases between. CDR1 SGHRS and CDR2 YFSETQ come from the germline V gene. The CDR3 length is 15 residues. CDR3 nucleotides: TGCGCCAGCAGCCCCTTCGGCGCGAACACCGGGGAGCTGTTTTTT. The encoded protein is CASSPFGANTGELFF.

V usage is TRBV24-1 and J usage is TRBJ2-2; 7 nucleotides align to TRBD1. The V gene end was trimmed by 3 bases and the J gene end by 7 bases; junction bases not matched to a gene: 7. The CDR3 contains 15 residues. From germline, CDR1 is KGHDR and CDR2 SFDVKD. CDR3 protein: CATSDLTRDSGELFF. The CDR3, as DNA: TGTGCCACCAGTGATCTTACTCGGGACAGCGGGGAGCTGTTTTTT.

The V call is TRBV19, the J call TRBJ2-7; D may be TRBD2 (6 bases). The CDR3 spans 15 residues. Germline V lookup: CDR1 LNHDA, CDR2 SQIVND (reference sequence). Between the trimmed V and J ends, which lost 8 bases and 0 bases, there was a span of 17 bases. CDR3 DNA: TGTGCCAGTCAGAAATTAGCGGAAAGCTCCTACGAGCAGTACTTC. Translating it yields CASQKLAESSYEQYF.

The chain has TRBV4-3 and TRBJ1-1; possibly TRBD1 for D (6 bases). Germline CDR1 and CDR2: LGHNA and YSLEER. The germline V and J ends were trimmed by 0 bases and 4 bases, with 12 bases remaining between them. CDR3 length: 15 residues. The CDR3 spells CASSQERGLGTEAFF. Here the CDR3 DNA reads TGCGCCAGCAGCCAAGAACGGGGGCTAGGCACTGAAGCTTTCTTT.

The chain recombines TRBV5-1 with TRBJ1-5; 7 nucleotides align to TRBD1. Trimming cost V 2 bases and J 6 bases; bases outside gene matches: 8. Germline CDR1 SGHRS, CDR2 YFSETQ. The CDR3 covers 15 residues. The CDR3: CASSFTGDRSQPQHF. CDR3 nucleotide sequence: TGCGCCAGCAGCTTCACAGGGGATCGGAGTCAGCCCCAGCATTTT.

V and J are TRBV9 and TRBJ2-3; the D gene is possibly TRBD2 (6 bases). Germline V gives CDR1 SGDLS, CDR2 YYNGEE. CDR3 length equals 14 residues. V lost 4 bases and J 5 bases, leaving 14 bases between the germline ends. In DNA form, the CDR3 reads TGTGCCAGCAGCTTCGCCGGGGGTGTAGATACGCAGTATTTT. Its protein product is CASSFAGGVDTQYF.

This rearrangement joins TRBV29-1 to TRBJ2-5; tentative D call: TRBD1 (6 bases). Trimming took off 5 bases at V and 5 bases at J, with 15 bases between the two ends. This CDR3 spans 13 amino acids. CDR1 is SQVTM and CDR2 is ANQGSEA in the germline V gene. CDR3 coding DNA: TGCAGCGTTACGAGGACAGTTCAGGAGACCCAGTACTTC. Its translation is CSVTRTVQETQYF.

This chain connects TRBV30 to TRBJ2-1, with 8 bases lining up with TRBD2. From germline, CDR1 is GTSNPN and CDR2 SVGIG (reference sequence). Trimming at V came to 2 bases and at J to 7 bases, leaving 7 bases not matched to a gene. This CDR3 region has 14 residues. CDR3 sequence: CAWSYVGGGNEQFF. CDR3 nucleotides: TGTGCCTGGAGTTACGTCGGGGGGGGGAATGAGCAGTTCTTC.

The chain carries TRBV5-6 and TRBJ1-5; D is unclear. Germline V gene sequence: CDR1 SGHDT, CDR2 YYEEEE. The CDR3 is made up of 15 amino acids. Trimming left V 0 bases short and J 0 bases short, with 7 bases between. The CDR3 nucleotides are TGTGCCAGCAGCTTGGGGTCGTATAGCAATCAGCCCCAGCATTTT. Its protein product is CASSLGSYSNQPQHF. The full variable domain, with the rest looked up from reference TRBV5-6 and TRBJ1-5, is DAGVTQSPTHLIKTRGQQVTLRCSPKSGHDTVSWYQQALGQGPQFIFQYYEEEERQRGNFPDRFSGHQFPNYSSELNVNALLLGDSALYLCASSLGSYSNQPQHFGDGTRLSIL.

The chain carries TRBV28 and TRBJ2-7; 8 bases fit TRBD1. Germline V gene sequence: CDR1 MDHEN, CDR2 SYDVKM. This CDR3 contains 15 residues. Unmatched junction bases numbered 8, after V lost 4 bases and J lost 3 bases. CDR3 DNA sequence: TGTGCCAGCAGTTCCCCAGGGGGCTCGCTCTACGAGCAGTACTTC. Encoded protein: CASSSPGGSLYEQYF.

This clone was seen just once. The CDR3 bases are TGTGCCAGCAGCTTAGATAGGGGCAGAACCTACGAGCAGTACTTC. This codes for CASSLDRGRTYEQYF. This chain uses TRBV11-3 with TRBJ2-7; the D gene is possibly TRBD1 (5 bases). V lost 0 bases and J 2 bases, leaving 11 bases between the germline ends. The germline V gene has CDR1 SGHNT and CDR2 YENEEA. The CDR3 has 15 amino acids. Complete variable domain (other parts from reference TRBV11-3 and TRBJ2-7): EAGVVQSPRYKIIEKKQPVAFWCNPISGHNTLYWYLQNLGQGPELLIRYENEEAVDDSQLPKDRFSAERLKGVDSTLKIQPAELGDSAVYLCASSLDRGRTYEQYFGPGTRLTVT.

This rearrangement joins TRBV7-8 to TRBJ1-5; D gene uncertain. Trimming cost V 1 base and J 6 bases, with 7 bases left between them. This CDR3 spans 13 amino acids. Germline V gene sequence: CDR1 SGHVS, CDR2 FQNEAQ. This CDR3 reads CASSLDSGQPQHF. Here the CDR3 DNA reads TGTGCCAGCAGCTTAGATTCGGGTCAGCCCCAGCATTTT.

V is TRBV2 and J is TRBJ1-3; TRBD1 matches at 7 bases. CDR3 length equals 14 residues. The V gene's germline CDR1 is SNHLY and CDR2 FYNNEI. Unmatched junction bases numbered 6, after V lost 6 bases and J lost 4 bases. The CDR3 sequence is CASSDTGVGNTIYF. CDR3 DNA: TGTGCCAGCAGCGACACAGGGGTCGGAAACACCATATATTTT.

The V and J genes are TRBV6-5 and TRBJ1-4; weak D call: TRBD1 (6 bases). This CDR3 is 16 amino acids long. The germline V and J ends were trimmed by 2 bases and 8 bases, with 18 bases remaining between them. Germline V gene sequence: CDR1 MNHEY, CDR2 SVGAGI. In nucleotides, the CDR3 is TGTGCCAGCAGTTACGTTCGACAGGTTGGAGTGGAAAAACTGTTTTTT. It encodes CASSYVRQVGVEKLFF.

The V and J genes are TRBV5-4 and TRBJ2-3; perhaps TRBD2 as D (6 bases). Per germline, CDR1 SGHNT and CDR2 YYREEE (reference sequence). The CDR3 has 14 residues. V was trimmed by 2 bases and J by 3 bases, leaving 10 bases between them. CDR3 sequence: CASSFYGTTDTQYF. The CDR3 nucleotides are TGTGCCAGCAGCTTCTACGGGACTACAGATACGCAGTATTTT.